Given below is one TCR beta chain in context. Its antigen target is currently unknown. No much larger clone exists at a distance of one base, and base qualities are not known. Bladder lesion specimens were obtained at transurethral resection and were stored at -80C. DNA was isolated from the bladder specimens obtained at transurethral resection. The CDR3 goes from the cysteine to the phenylalanine over 16 residues. Only the CDR3 DNA stays, 48 bases, in frame from base 1. The germline V gene encodes CDR1 KGHSH and CDR2 LQKENI. The V and J ends are trimmed by 2 bases and 0 bases, leaving 12 bases between them. The immunoSEQ assay was used to sequence the CDR3 region of the TCR beta chain. As for the original processing: For each specimen, T-cell fraction, clonal dominance and maximum TCR clone frequency were calculated. TCRdb stores this immuneACCESS table with in-frame sequences only. Part of the clones is absent; in the studies checked, under half of the shortfall reflects unresolved V genes, and no reason is known for the rest. The DNA was the basis for D and trimming; V, J and clone size are from that table. This sample has 480 or so clones in its table, and approximately 71% of those were observed once. About 21% of the sample is taken by the ten largest.

This entry is derived from a study of T cell repertoires in urothelial bladder cancer (dated by TCRdb to about 2019). For the study in its entirety: Of the 12 resected lesions, three were clinical stage cT0, three were cTa, three were cT1, and three were cT2 or greater. The study compared clonality of the TCR repertoire in bladder tumors against clonality in benign bladder inflammation. Twelve resected bladder lesions were studied, comprising urothelial carcinoma (UC+) and benign (UC-) specimens. A total of roughly 11 patients who had bladder lesions and were undergoing transurethral resection were prospectively identified. Findings and caveats that apply to the study as a whole: Urothelial carcinoma specimens had a median of approximately 5,300 T cells, fewer than the median of approximately 25,000 seen in benign specimens. Median tumor infiltrating lymphocyte percentage was around 1.8% in carcinoma specimens and around 12% in benign specimens. In carcinoma specimens, up to 17% of infiltrating lymphocytes were accounted for by a single T-cell clone, compared with roughly 2.1% in benign specimens.

The V gene is TRBV18 and the J gene is TRBJ2-3, with the D segment identity uncertain. Sequenced material: tumor-infiltrating cells from bladder cancer. The TCR sequence derives from a human donor with urothelial carcinoma. The CDR3 protein sequence reads: CASSPLGGSSTDTQYF. The nucleotide sequence is TGTGCCAGCTCACCATTGGGCGGCTCTAGCACAGATACGCAGTATTTT.